The next 5 T cell receptor beta chains were all read from a single sample in a study of T cells after yellow fever vaccination. In TCRdb, the 5' RACE reads were re-called with MiXCR into one record per CDR3 protein. This sample has 500,000 to 700,000 distinct CDR3 sequences, with roughly 21% found just once. This material consisted of PBMCs, taken 15 days after the yellow fever booster vaccination. All receptors come from a man aged 30 to 39 who received the YFV17D yellow fever vaccine.

J is TRBJ2-2 and V is TRBV7-2, with D hard to call. Per germline, CDR1 SGHTA and CDR2 FQGNSA. Trimming took 6 bases from V and 8 from J, leaving 16 bases between them. The CDR3 covers 14 residues. CDR3 nucleotide sequence: TGTGCCAGCAGACGGACCCGAGGTGCTGGGGAGCTGTTTTTT. Translated, it gives CASRRTRGAGELFF.

This clonotype was observed a few times. The chain has TRBV7-8 and TRBJ2-7; 8 bases line up with TRBD1. Germline V gives CDR1 SGHVS, CDR2 FQNEAQ. The CDR3 covers 15 residues. The V and J ends lost 4 bases and 3 bases, in that order; junction bases with no gene match: 8. CDR3 sequence reads: CASSSIRDRLYEQYF. As DNA, the CDR3 is TGTGCCAGCAGCTCAATTAGGGACAGGCTCTACGAGCAGTACTTC.

The rearrangement joins TRBV7-2 to TRBJ2-2, with a tentative D call TRBD2 (5 bases). Trimming took 8 bases from V and 5 from J, leaving 9 bases between them. The CDR3 length is 12 residues. CDR1 SGHTA and CDR2 FQGNSA come from the germline V gene. CDR3 loop: CASWRGTGELFF. CDR3 DNA sequence: TGTGCCAGCTGGCGAGGGACCGGGGAGCTGTTTTTT.

This rearrangement joins TRBV24-1 to TRBJ2-2; no definite D call. The CDR3 runs 16 residues. Trimming cost V 9 bases and J 4 bases, with 20 bases left between them. CDR1 and CDR2 from the germline V gene are KGHDR and SFDVKD. The CDR3 DNA follows: TGTGCCACCTCTGCCACGGACGGCCCGGTCACCGGGGAGCTGTTTTTT. This sequence encodes CATSATDGPVTGELFF.

This clonotype was found a few times. J is TRBJ2-7 and V is TRBV6-2 or TRBV6-3; 10 bases agree with TRBD1. Germline CDR1 and CDR2: MNHEY and SVGEGT. V lost 6 bases to trimming and J lost 3 bases; unmatched junction nucleotides: 8. The CDR3 consists of 15 residues. The CDR3 is CASSFRQGADYEQYF. CDR3 nucleotide sequence: TGTGCCAGCAGCTTCAGACAGGGGGCTGACTACGAGCAGTACTTC.